The present T cell receptor (beta chain) was sequenced within a study of early T cells in non-severe SARS-CoV-2 infection. The CDR3 is 12 residues long. The V gene's germline CDR1 is DFQATT and CDR2 SNEGSKA (reference sequence). Trimming removed 1 base from V and 5 bases from J; junction bases left unmatched: 1. This clonotype has just a few counts. TCRdb independently ran MiXCR on the 5' RACE reads; one entry per CDR3 protein. The sample yields tens of thousands of distinct CDR3 sequences, over 5% seen once. The receptor was derived from an adult who was a healthcare worker with PCR-confirmed SARS-CoV-2 infection or an uninfected control (not recorded which). Sequencing used whole blood. The chain links TRBV20-1 to TRBJ2-5, with 7 bases matching TRBD1. CDR3 nucleotide sequence: TGCAGTGCTAGAGTACAGGGGGAGACCCAGTACTTC. Its protein is CSARVQGETQYF.